The subject of this entry is one T cell receptor beta chain. This specimen comes from a study of blood T cell repertoires in COVID-19. For the study at large: Specimens from acute and convalescent COVID-19 originated in the United States, Italy and Spain. In each case, the material was cDNA or gDNA derived from T cells, B-cell-depleted T cells, or PBMCs.

The V segment lost 8 bases and the J segment 7 bases; nucleotides outside the gene matches: 7. The germline CDR1 and CDR2 sequences are GTSNPN and SVGIG (reference sequence). The CDR3 extends over 12 amino acids. In the original analysis: Estimation of nucleated cell counts was performed using reference gene primer amplification. This table comes from immunoSEQ multiplex PCR, and its TCRdb copy is limited to in-frame clones, with some not included. For V, J and clone size, that table is used; D and trimming come from the DNA. The data hold 130,000 or so clones, with roughly 84% observed a single time.

The TCR sequence derives from a man in his 60s with acute or convalescent COVID-19. This chain links TRBV30 with TRBJ1-4; 7 bases are a match to TRBD1. Source material: peripheral blood. For the CDR3, the DNA is TGTGCCCTGACAGGGATGGGTGAAAAACTGTTTTTT. Its protein product is CALTGMGEKLFF.